This TCR beta chain was observed in a study of T cell responses to AZD1222 COVID-19 vaccine (dated by TCRdb to the early 2020s). Regarding the study in general: A total of 240 or so trial participants underwent TCR sequencing, of whom around 210 had received two doses of AZD1222 and some 25 had received two doses of the MenACWY control vaccine. Trial participants were enrolled into age subgroups of 18-55, 56-69 and 70-plus years, which contained about 150, 28 and 57 TCR-sequenced participants, respectively. Study-wide findings and limitations: Reportedly, close to half of the unique spike-specific TCRs recognized epitopes lying outside the regions that are mutated in the B.1.351 and B.1.1.7 variants. The 56-69-year group was small, and its depth increase did not reach significance, likely because of low power. Because no day 14 peak-response samples were available, the repertoires could be characterized only after the peak T cell response. The whole spike protein was spanned by vaccine-associated CD4 TCRs, and dominant responses were seen in regions 160-218 and 743-854. Conclusions about previously exposed vaccinees are limited because only six or seven AZD1222 recipients were SARS-CoV-2 seropositive at baseline. Spike-specific TCR breadth and depth rose significantly after two AZD1222 doses compared with day 0 and with MenACWY recipients. Most participants were white British and females outnumbered males, and the authors suggested that clonal diversity may have been underestimated.

Details on this clone: Its antigen target is currently unknown. One base away there is no much larger clone; base qualities are not given.

The CDR3 starts with the cysteine, ends with the phenylalanine, and has 11 residues. The DNA shown is the 33-base CDR3, in frame from base 1. V sheds 5 bases and J sheds 6 bases, leaving 7 bases between their ends. The time point label, read with the paper, signifies: baseline before first vaccination. The treatment or condition label, as the study defines it: meningococcal conjugate vaccine given as trial control. Vaccinee samples came from UK trials COV001 and COV002, including a single-blind randomized controlled phase 2/3 trial of AZD1222 (ChAdOx1 nCoV-19) in healthy adults. For TCRbeta chain sequencing, PBMC samples from trial participants were taken at day 0 and at day 28 after the second dose. The CDR3 regions of human TCRbeta chains were analyzed by immunosequencing. As for the authors' bioinformatics: TCRs in the repertoires were compared against a reference library of SARS-CoV-2-specific TCRs that had been generated with the MIRA antigen-specificity platform. Breadth was defined as the fraction of unique TCRs that were SARS-CoV-2-associated. Depth was defined as the fraction of total T cells that were SARS-CoV-2-associated. Using the MIRA data, every spike-specific TCR was mapped to the spike region that the TCR reacted to and assigned to either a CD4 or a CD8 class. Log10-transformed breadth and depth values were compared by one-way ANOVA with Sidak's multiple comparisons tests. The table was pulled from immuneACCESS by TCRdb, which kept in-frame rearrangements only. Such tables lose some clones; where checked, under half of the loss comes from unresolved V genes, and the rest has no known cause. V and J calls plus clone size are reproduced from that table; the DNA served to infer D and trimming. The sample includes approximately 200,000 clones, with 87% observed a single time. 2.5% to 3% of the sample rests with the top ten.

The chain uses TRBV12-3 or TRBV12-4 and TRBJ1-2; TRBD1 is possibly the D segment (5 matching bases). The sample here was peripheral blood, taken on day 0 of MenACWY control vaccination. This TCR derives from an adult in good health. The CDR3 loop reads CASSRGDGYTF. Read as DNA, the sequence is TGTGCCAGCAGTCGAGGGGATGGCTACACCTTC.